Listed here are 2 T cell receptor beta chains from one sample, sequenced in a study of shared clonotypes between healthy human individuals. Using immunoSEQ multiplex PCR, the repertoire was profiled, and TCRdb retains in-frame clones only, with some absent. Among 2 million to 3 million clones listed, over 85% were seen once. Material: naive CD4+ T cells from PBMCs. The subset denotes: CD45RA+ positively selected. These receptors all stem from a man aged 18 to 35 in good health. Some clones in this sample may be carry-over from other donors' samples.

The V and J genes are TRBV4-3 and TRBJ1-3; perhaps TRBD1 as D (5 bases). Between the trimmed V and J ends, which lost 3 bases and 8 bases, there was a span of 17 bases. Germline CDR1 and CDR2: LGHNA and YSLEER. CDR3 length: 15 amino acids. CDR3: CASSHNGPRGDTIYF. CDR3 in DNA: TGCGCCAGCAGCCATAACGGGCCCCGGGGGGACACCATATATTTT.

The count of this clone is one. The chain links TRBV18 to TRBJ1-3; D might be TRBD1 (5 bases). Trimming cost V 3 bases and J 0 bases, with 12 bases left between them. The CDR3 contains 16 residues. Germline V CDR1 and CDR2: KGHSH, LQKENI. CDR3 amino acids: CASSPKTGHSGNTIYF. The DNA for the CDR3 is TGTGCCAGCTCACCTAAGACGGGGCACTCTGGAAACACCATATATTTT.